Each of the 8 T cell receptor beta chains below was sequenced from the same sample in a study of T cell changes during pregnancy in multiple sclerosis. Some clones are missing from TCRdb's copy, which holds only in-frame ones; the method was immunoSEQ multiplex PCR. This table has about 61,000 clones, just under 90% appearing once. The sample here was peripheral blood, taken in the first trimester of pregnancy. These receptors were collected from a female donor in good health, enrolled as a control in a pregnancy study.

The J gene is TRBJ1-5, the V gene TRBV15; D is perhaps TRBD1 (6 bases). Germline CDR1 is LNHNV and CDR2 is YYDKDF (reference sequence). Deletions cut 3 bases from V and 2 bases from J, with 8 bases between. The CDR3 has 14 amino acids. The CDR3 protein is CATSRDSRNQPQHF. CDR3 sequence (DNA): TGTGCCACCAGCAGGGACAGCCGCAATCAGCCCCAGCATTTT.

The chain is built from TRBV5-1 and TRBJ2-7; TRBD2 matches at 13 bases. J lost 2 bases, V lost 3 bases, and 2 bases had no gene match. Germline CDR1 reads SGHRS; CDR2 reads YFSETQ. The CDR3 contains 15 residues. CDR3 protein: CASSSTSGGPYEQYF. The DNA of the CDR3 is TGCGCCAGCAGCTCGACTAGCGGGGGGCCCTACGAGCAGTACTTC.

This clone was seen only once. The V call is TRBV7-9, the J call TRBJ2-1; 10 bases agree with TRBD1. This CDR3 contains 16 residues. V was pared by 4 bases and J by 8 bases, with 11 bases of the junction left unmatched. Germline values: CDR1 SEHNR, CDR2 FQNEAQ (reference sequence). CDR3 loop: CASSWTGGMGLHEQFF. Written as DNA, the CDR3 is TGTGCCAGCAGCTGGACAGGGGGTATGGGCCTACATGAGCAGTTCTTC.

This clone showed up just once. The chain carries TRBV7-8 and TRBJ2-1, with D perhaps TRBD2 (6 bases). Trimming removed 4 bases at V and 4 bases at J, with 8 bases between. The CDR3 covers 13 residues. Germline lookup yields CDR1 SGHVS and CDR2 FQNEAQ. CDR3 region: CASSSGDYNEQFF. The CDR3 DNA sequence: TGTGCCAGCAGCTCGGGGGATTACAATGAGCAGTTCTTC.

This chain joins TRBV11-3 and TRBJ1-1, with D possibly TRBD1 on 5 matching bases. Per germline, CDR1 SGHNT and CDR2 YENEEA. The CDR3 totals 15 residues. Between the trimmed V and J ends, which lost 1 base and 0 bases, there was a span of 9 bases. For the CDR3, the DNA is TGTGCCAGCAGCTTAGTGGGGCAGATGAACACTGAAGCTTTCTTT. This codes for CASSLVGQMNTEAFF.

The V call is TRBV18, the J call TRBJ1-1; D is possibly TRBD1 (5 bases). The CDR3 covers 14 residues. Germline values: CDR1 KGHSH, CDR2 LQKENI. V was trimmed by 3 bases and J by 3 bases, leaving 11 bases between them. The CDR3 DNA is TGTGCCAGCTCACCGAAAGGAGGGGACACTGAAGCTTTCTTT. Protein sequence: CASSPKGGDTEAFF.

The chain joins TRBV7-9 to TRBJ1-1; maybe TRBD1 (6 bases). Trimming took 0 bases from V and 4 from J, leaving 24 bases between them. This CDR3 has 19 residues. The germline V gene has CDR1 SEHNR and CDR2 FQNEAQ (reference sequence). This CDR3 reads CASSLANRERGVFGTEAFF. The CDR3 nucleotides are TGTGCCAGCAGCTTAGCGAACAGGGAACGGGGTGTGTTCGGCACTGAAGCTTTCTTT.

For the CDR3, the DNA is TGTGCCAGCAGCTTGGGGGAGCAGCCTTATAGCAATCAGCCCCAGCATTTT. Encoded protein: CASSLGEQPYSNQPQHF. This chain joins TRBV5-6 and TRBJ1-5, with D unresolved. V shed 0 bases and J shed 0 bases, with 13 bases lying between them. Germline V gives CDR1 SGHDT, CDR2 YYEEEE. The CDR3 covers 17 residues. The full variable domain, its missing parts supplied by reference TRBV5-6 and TRBJ1-5, is DAGVTQSPTHLIKTRGQQVTLRCSPKSGHDTVSWYQQALGQGPQFIFQYYEEEERQRGNFPDRFSGHQFPNYSSELNVNALLLGDSALYLCASSLGEQPYSNQPQHFGDGTRLSIL.